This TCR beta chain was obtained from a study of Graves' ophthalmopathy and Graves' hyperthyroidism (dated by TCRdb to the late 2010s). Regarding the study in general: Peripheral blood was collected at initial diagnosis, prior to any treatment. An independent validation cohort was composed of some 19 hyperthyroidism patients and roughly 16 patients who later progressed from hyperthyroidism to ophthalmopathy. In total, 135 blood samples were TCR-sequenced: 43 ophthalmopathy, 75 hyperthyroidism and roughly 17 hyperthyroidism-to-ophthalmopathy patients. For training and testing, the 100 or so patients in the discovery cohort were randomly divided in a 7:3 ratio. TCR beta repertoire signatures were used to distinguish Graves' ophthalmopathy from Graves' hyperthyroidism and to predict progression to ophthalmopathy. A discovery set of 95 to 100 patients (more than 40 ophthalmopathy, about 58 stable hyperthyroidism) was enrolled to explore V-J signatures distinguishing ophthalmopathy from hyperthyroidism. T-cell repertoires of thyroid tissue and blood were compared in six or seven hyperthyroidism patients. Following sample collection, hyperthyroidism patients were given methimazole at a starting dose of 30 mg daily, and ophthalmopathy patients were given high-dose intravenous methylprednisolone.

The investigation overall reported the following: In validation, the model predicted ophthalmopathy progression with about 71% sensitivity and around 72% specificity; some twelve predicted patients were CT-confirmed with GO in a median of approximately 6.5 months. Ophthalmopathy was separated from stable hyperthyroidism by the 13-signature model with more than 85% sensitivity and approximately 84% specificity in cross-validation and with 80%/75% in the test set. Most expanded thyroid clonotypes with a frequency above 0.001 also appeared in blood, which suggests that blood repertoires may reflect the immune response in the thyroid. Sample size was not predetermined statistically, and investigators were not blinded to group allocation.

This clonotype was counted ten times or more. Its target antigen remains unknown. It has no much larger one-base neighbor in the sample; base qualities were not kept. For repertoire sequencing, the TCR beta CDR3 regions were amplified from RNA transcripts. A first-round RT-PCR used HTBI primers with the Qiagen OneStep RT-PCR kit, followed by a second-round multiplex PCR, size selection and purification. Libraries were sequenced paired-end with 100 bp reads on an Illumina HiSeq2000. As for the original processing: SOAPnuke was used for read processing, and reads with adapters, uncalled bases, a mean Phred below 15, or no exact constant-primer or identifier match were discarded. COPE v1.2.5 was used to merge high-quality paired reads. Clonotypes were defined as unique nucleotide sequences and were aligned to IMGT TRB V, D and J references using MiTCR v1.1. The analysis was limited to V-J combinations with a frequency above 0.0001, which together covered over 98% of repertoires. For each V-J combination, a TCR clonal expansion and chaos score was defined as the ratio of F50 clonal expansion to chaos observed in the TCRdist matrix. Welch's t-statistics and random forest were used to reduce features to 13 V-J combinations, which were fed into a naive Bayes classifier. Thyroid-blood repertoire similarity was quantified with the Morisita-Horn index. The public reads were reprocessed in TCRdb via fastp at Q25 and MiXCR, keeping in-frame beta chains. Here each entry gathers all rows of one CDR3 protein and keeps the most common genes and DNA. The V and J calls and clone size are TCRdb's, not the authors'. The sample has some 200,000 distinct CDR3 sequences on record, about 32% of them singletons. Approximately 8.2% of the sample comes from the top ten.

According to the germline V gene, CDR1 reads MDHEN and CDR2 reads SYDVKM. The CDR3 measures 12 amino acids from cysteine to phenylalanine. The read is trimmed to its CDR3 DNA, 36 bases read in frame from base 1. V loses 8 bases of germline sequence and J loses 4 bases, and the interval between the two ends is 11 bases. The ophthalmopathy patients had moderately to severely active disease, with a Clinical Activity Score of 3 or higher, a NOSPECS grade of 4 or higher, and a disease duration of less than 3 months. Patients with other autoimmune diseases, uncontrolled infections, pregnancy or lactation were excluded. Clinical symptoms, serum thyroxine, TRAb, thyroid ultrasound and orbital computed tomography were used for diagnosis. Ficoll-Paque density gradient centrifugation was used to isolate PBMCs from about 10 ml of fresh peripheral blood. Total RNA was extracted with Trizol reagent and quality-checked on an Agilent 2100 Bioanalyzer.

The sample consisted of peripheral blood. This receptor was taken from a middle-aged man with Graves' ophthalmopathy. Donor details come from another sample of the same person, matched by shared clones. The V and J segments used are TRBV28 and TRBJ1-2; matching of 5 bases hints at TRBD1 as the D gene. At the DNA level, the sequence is TGTGCCAGCTCACAGGCAGTCTATGGCTACACCTTC. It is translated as CASSQAVYGYTF.